This T cell receptor (beta chain) was retrieved from a study of shared clonotypes between healthy human individuals. Study results and caveats: The researchers took only blood, and tissue repertoires probably look different.

The germline V gene encodes CDR1 KGHSH and CDR2 LQKENI. The length of the CDR3 is 13 residues. Trimming took 0 bases from V and 4 from J, leaving 6 bases between them. Points on this clone: Its antigen is unknown. The sample contains more than one DNA sequence encoding this CDR3.

The assay used deep level. Investigators spread the genomic DNA of each subset evenly over several immunoSEQ plates. This table comes from immunoSEQ multiplex PCR, and its TCRdb copy is limited to in-frame clones, with some not included. The sample shows over 400,000 clones, 70% to 80% of them seen only once. Sequenced: PBMCs. The clonotype was recovered from a middle-aged woman in good health. Some clones in this sample may be carry-over from other donors' samples. The chain employs TRBV18 and TRBJ2-5; D gene unclear. This CDR3 reads CASSPPGRETQYF. CDR3 sequence (DNA): TGTGCCAGCTCACCACCAGGAAGAGAGACCCAGTACTTC.